These T cell receptor beta chains were read from a single sample in a study of blood T cell repertoires in COVID-19. TCRdb keeps only in-frame clones here, not all; method: immunoSEQ multiplex PCR. The data contain around 620,000 clones, 70% to 90% of them singletons. Input material: peripheral blood. The source is a woman aged 18-29 years with acute or convalescent COVID-19. The CDR3 runs from the conserved cysteine through the conserved F or W. Fields, in order: clone size, J gene, V gene, D gene, CDR3 DNA, CDR3 protein. A D gene is named only where the DNA matches it firmly. Rows may omit the clone size; those that give it use once, few, many or a size class.

clone size: NA; J gene: TRBJ1-1; V gene: TRBV9; D gene: NA; CDR3 DNA: TGTGCCAGCAGCGTAGATCTGGGTACAGACACTGAAGCTTTCTTT; CDR3 protein: CASSVDLGTDTEAFF
clone size: NA; J gene: TRBJ1-1; V gene: TRBV7-9; D gene: NA; CDR3 DNA: TGTGCCAGCACCTCACAGGCCCCGAGGACTGAAGCTTTCTTT; CDR3 protein: CASTSQAPRTEAFF
clone size: NA; J gene: TRBJ1-6; V gene: TRBV6-5; D gene: TRBD1; CDR3 DNA: TGTGCCAGCACCCGGACAGGGCCCTATAATTCACCCCTCCACTTT; CDR3 protein: CASTRTGPYNSPLHF
clone size: NA; J gene: TRBJ2-1; V gene: TRBV19; D gene: NA; CDR3 DNA: TGTGCCAGTAGTATTGATGATACTGGGCACTTCAATGAGCAGTTCTTC; CDR3 protein: CASSIDDTGHFNEQFF
clone size: NA; J gene: TRBJ1-1; V gene: TRBV3-1/TRBV3-2; D gene: NA; CDR3 DNA: TGTGCCAGCAGCAAGAGGGAGGGTCGCACTGAAGCTTTCTTT; CDR3 protein: CASSKREGRTEAFF
clone size: NA; J gene: TRBJ1-6; V gene: TRBV19; D gene: TRBD1; CDR3 DNA: TGTGCCAGTAGTATTTGGGGCGGACAGGGGCAAAATTCACCCCTCCACTTT; CDR3 protein: CASSIWGGQGQNSPLHF
clone size: NA; J gene: TRBJ1-2; V gene: TRBV11-2; D gene: NA; CDR3 DNA: TGTGCCAGCAGCCTCGGACAGAACTATGGCTACACCTTC; CDR3 protein: CASSLGQNYGYTF
clone size: NA; J gene: TRBJ2-5; V gene: TRBV5-1; D gene: NA; CDR3 DNA: TGCGCCAGCAGCGATCCCTCGGAGCTAGAGACCCAGTACTTC; CDR3 protein: CASSDPSELETQYF
clone size: NA; J gene: TRBJ2-5; V gene: TRBV11-2; D gene: TRBD2; CDR3 DNA: TGTGCCAGCAGCCCTGGGACTAGCGGGGGGGGATTTGGAGAGACCCAGTACTTC; CDR3 protein: CASSPGTSGGGFGETQYF
clone size: NA; J gene: TRBJ2-5; V gene: TRBV6-5; D gene: TRBD1; CDR3 DNA: TGTGCCAGCAGTTACACAAGGACAGGGGGAGGAGGGACCCAGTACTTC; CDR3 protein: CASSYTRTGGGGTQYF
clone size: NA; J gene: TRBJ1-5; V gene: TRBV24-1; D gene: TRBD1; CDR3 DNA: TGTGCCACCGGGGGAGCCGGGACAGGGGAATATCAGCCCCAGCATTTT; CDR3 protein: CATGGAGTGEYQPQHF
clone size: NA; J gene: TRBJ1-2; V gene: TRBV7-9; D gene: NA; CDR3 DNA: TGTGCCAGCAGGAGGTCCCGAAATCGTGGCTACACCTTC; CDR3 protein: CASRRSRNRGYTF
clone size: NA; J gene: TRBJ1-6; V gene: TRBV19; D gene: NA; CDR3 DNA: TGTGCCAGGCGCGGGAAGTCCTCCTATAATTCACCCCTCCACTTT; CDR3 protein: CARRGKSSYNSPLHF
clone size: NA; J gene: TRBJ1-1; V gene: TRBV5-6; D gene: TRBD1; CDR3 DNA: TGTGCCAGCAGCTCTACTTGGGACAGGGGCAGCACTGAAGCTTTCTTT; CDR3 protein: CASSSTWDRGSTEAFF
clone size: NA; J gene: TRBJ2-2; V gene: TRBV9; D gene: TRBD1; CDR3 DNA: TGTGCCAGCAGCGTAGGGGTCCGGGACAGGGGGCACACCGGGGAGCTGTTTTTT; CDR3 protein: CASSVGVRDRGHTGELFF
clone size: once; J gene: TRBJ2-7; V gene: TRBV9; D gene: NA; CDR3 DNA: TGTGCCAGCAGCCAAGGGGGGGGAAGCTCCTACGAGCAGTACTTC; CDR3 protein: CASSQGGGSSYEQYF
clone size: NA; J gene: TRBJ1-3; V gene: TRBV4-1; D gene: NA; CDR3 DNA: TGCGCCAGCAGCCAAGTAACGCAGGGAAGGTCTGGAAACACCATATATTTT; CDR3 protein: CASSQVTQGRSGNTIYF
clone size: NA; J gene: TRBJ2-7; V gene: TRBV10-3; D gene: NA; CDR3 DNA: TGTGCCATCAGTGAGTCGGGCCACTACGAGCAGTACTTC; CDR3 protein: CAISESGHYEQYF
clone size: NA; J gene: TRBJ2-3; V gene: TRBV11-3; D gene: NA; CDR3 DNA: TGTGCCAGCAGCTTAGGCGGGAGCACAGATACGCAGTATTTT; CDR3 protein: CASSLGGSTDTQYF
clone size: NA; J gene: TRBJ1-3; V gene: TRBV28; D gene: NA; CDR3 DNA: TGTGCCAGCAGTTTAGCAGGCTCGATGGACACCATATATTTT; CDR3 protein: CASSLAGSMDTIYF
clone size: NA; J gene: TRBJ2-7; V gene: TRBV5-6; D gene: TRBD1; CDR3 DNA: TGTGCCAGCAGCTTCGTAGGACAGGGTGCCTACGAGCAGTACTTC; CDR3 protein: CASSFVGQGAYEQYF
clone size: few; J gene: TRBJ1-1; V gene: TRBV24-1; D gene: NA; CDR3 DNA: TGTGCCACCAGTCAGACTGGCACTGAAGCTTTCTTT; CDR3 protein: CATSQTGTEAFF
clone size: NA; J gene: TRBJ2-7; V gene: TRBV7-9; D gene: NA; CDR3 DNA: TGTGCCAGCAGCCCAGACTACGAGCAGTACTTC; CDR3 protein: CASSPDYEQYF
clone size: NA; J gene: TRBJ1-5; V gene: TRBV29-1; D gene: NA; CDR3 DNA: TGCAGCGTTGAGATGGGGAGGGGGCAGCCCCAGCATTTT; CDR3 protein: CSVEMGRGQPQHF
clone size: NA; J gene: TRBJ1-2; V gene: TRBV6-5; D gene: NA; CDR3 DNA: TGTGCCAGCAGTTCCCGGACAGATTTCCCCTATGGCTACACCTTC; CDR3 protein: CASSSRTDFPYGYTF
clone size: NA; J gene: TRBJ2-7; V gene: TRBV7-9; D gene: NA; CDR3 DNA: TGTGCCAGCAGCGGCGATCTGGGCCTCCACGAGCAGTACTTC; CDR3 protein: CASSGDLGLHEQYF
clone size: NA; J gene: TRBJ2-1; V gene: TRBV28; D gene: NA; CDR3 DNA: TGTGCCAGCCAGGGGGGCAGCGGTAATGAGCAGTTCTTC; CDR3 protein: CASQGGSGNEQFF
clone size: few; J gene: TRBJ1-5; V gene: TRBV27; D gene: NA; CDR3 DNA: TGTGCCAGCAGTATGGCGGTTGATCAGCCCCAGCATTTT; CDR3 protein: CASSMAVDQPQHF
clone size: NA; J gene: TRBJ2-5; V gene: TRBV4-2; D gene: NA; CDR3 DNA: TGTGCCAGCAGCCAAGCTGAGACTGGGGCGGAGACCCAGTACTTC; CDR3 protein: CASSQAETGAETQYF
clone size: NA; J gene: TRBJ1-5; V gene: TRBV12-3/TRBV12-4; D gene: NA; CDR3 DNA: TGTGCCAGCAGTTCTAGCCTCCTAGGGCCCCAGCATTTT; CDR3 protein: CASSSSLLGPQHF
clone size: NA; J gene: TRBJ1-6; V gene: TRBV7-9; D gene: TRBD1; CDR3 DNA: TGTGCCAGCAGCTTACTACAGGGGTCACCCCTCCACTTT; CDR3 protein: CASSLLQGSPLHF
clone size: NA; J gene: TRBJ1-1; V gene: TRBV27; D gene: NA; CDR3 DNA: TGTGCCAGCAGTCCCGGACAAATGAACACTGAAGCTTTCTTT; CDR3 protein: CASSPGQMNTEAFF
clone size: NA; J gene: TRBJ1-2; V gene: TRBV24-1; D gene: NA; CDR3 DNA: TGTGCCACCTCTAACTCATTAGCTAACTATGGCTACACCTTC; CDR3 protein: CATSNSLANYGYTF
clone size: NA; J gene: TRBJ1-1; V gene: TRBV9; D gene: NA; CDR3 DNA: TGTGCCAGCAGCGTGGGCAGGGAGGTTTTCACTGAAGCTTTCTTT; CDR3 protein: CASSVGREVFTEAFF
clone size: NA; J gene: TRBJ1-2; V gene: TRBV3-1/TRBV3-2; D gene: NA; CDR3 DNA: TGTGCCAGCAGCCAAGATGACAGGAACCCTGGCTACACCTTC; CDR3 protein: CASSQDDRNPGYTF
clone size: NA; J gene: TRBJ2-3; V gene: TRBV29-1; D gene: TRBD2; CDR3 DNA: TGCAGCGTCCCCGGACTAGCGATAGATACGCAGTATTTT; CDR3 protein: CSVPGLAIDTQYF
clone size: NA; J gene: TRBJ1-3; V gene: TRBV6-4; D gene: NA; CDR3 DNA: TGTGCCAGCAGTGACCCAGGACAGCACTCTGGAAACACCATATATTTT; CDR3 protein: CASSDPGQHSGNTIYF
clone size: NA; J gene: TRBJ1-5; V gene: TRBV11-2; D gene: TRBD1; CDR3 DNA: TGTGCCAGCAGCCTACAGACAGGGTCACGACAGCCCCAGCATTTT; CDR3 protein: CASSLQTGSRQPQHF
clone size: NA; J gene: TRBJ1-4; V gene: TRBV6-2/TRBV6-3; D gene: TRBD1; CDR3 DNA: TGTGCCAGCAGTTACGCCAGGGGGCTAGGTGAAAAACTGTTTTTT; CDR3 protein: CASSYARGLGEKLFF
clone size: NA; J gene: TRBJ1-2; V gene: TRBV4-1; D gene: TRBD1; CDR3 DNA: TGCGCCAGCAGCCAAGCTTGGACAGGGAGCCTCTATGGCTACACCTTC; CDR3 protein: CASSQAWTGSLYGYTF
clone size: NA; J gene: TRBJ1-4; V gene: TRBV28; D gene: NA; CDR3 DNA: TGTGCCAGCGGCTCGCTTGTTGGGCAGGGTTCAACTAATGAAAAACTGTTTTTT; CDR3 protein: CASGSLVGQGSTNEKLFF